This T cell receptor beta chain is from a study of T cells expressing NK-cell markers. Study-wide results and limits: Dominant NKG2C+ clonotypes in a handful of donors made up roughly 1.0-7.0% of CD8+ T cells.

TCRdb reanalyzed the 5' RACE reads, giving one entry per CDR3 protein sequence and no DNA. This repertoire includes 130,000 to 150,000 distinct CDR3 sequences. About this clonotype: Its target is unknown.

The clonotype was recovered from a man aged 18 to 30 in good health. The sequencing input was blood T cells: a sorted CD56 or NKG2C T cell subset, CD4+ or CD8+ T cells, or bulk PBMC T cells (not recorded which).

The CDR3 is CASRHGSGTGVTDTQYF. The chain links TRBV12-3 or TRBV12-4 to TRBJ2-3; the TCRdb D gene call, TRBD1, has no DNA to confirm it. The CDR3 is 17 amino acids.